These 9 T cell receptor beta chains were sequenced from one sample in a study of PD-1 blockade in classical Hodgkin lymphoma. Time point: cycle 4 day 1 (C4D1), after less than 7 weeks of nivolumab. Each patient's relapse followed autologous stem cell transplantation, and brentuximab vedotin exposure varied. TCRdb's table, derived via immunoSEQ multiplex PCR, lists solely in-frame clones and lacks some. The table has about 93,000 clones, roughly 78% seen once. Sequences were derived from peripheral blood mononuclear cells (PBMCs), sampled before the fourth cycle of nivolumab. The source of these receptors is a human donor with classical Hodgkin lymphoma.

This rearrangement joins TRBV25-1 to TRBJ2-5; no definite D call. Germline V gene sequence: CDR1 MGHDK, CDR2 SYGVNS. This CDR3 is built from 13 residues. The V end was cut by 4 bases, the J end by 3 bases, with 9 bases between. The CDR3 DNA follows: TGTGCCAGCAGTGGGTACAGTAAAGAGACCCAGTACTTC. Translation gives CASSGYSKETQYF.

This clone was recorded once. V is TRBV23-1 and J is TRBJ1-1, with 8 bases aligning to TRBD1. TRBV23-1 carries the ORF label, with uncertain function. The junction had 10 bases not matched to a gene; V was cut back by 8 bases and J by 2 bases. The CDR3 is made up of 15 amino acids. The CDR3 region has the DNA TGCGCCAGCCGATCAGGGGGCGCGAAAAACACTGAAGCTTTCTTT. It translates to CASRSGGAKNTEAFF.

V gene TRBV6-1 combines with J gene TRBJ2-2; a weak D match, TRBD1 (8 bases). CDR1 and CDR2 from the germline V gene are MNHNS and SASEGT. The germline V and J ends were trimmed by 3 bases and 4 bases, with 21 bases remaining between them. This CDR3 region has 18 residues. CDR3 nucleotides: TGTGCCAGCAGTGATCCCACAGGGGGGGCCAAACCCACCGGGGAGCTGTTTTTT. This translates into CASSDPTGGAKPTGELFF.

This chain connects TRBV28 to TRBJ1-4; 10 nucleotides match TRBD1. Trimming at V came to 6 bases and at J to 5 bases, leaving 9 bases not matched to a gene. The germline gives CDR1 MDHEN, CDR2 SYDVKM. The CDR3 is 16 amino acids. The DNA of the CDR3 is TGTGCCAGCAGCTACATCCCGGGACAGGGGAATGAAAAACTGTTTTTT. Translated: CASSYIPGQGNEKLFF.

This rearrangement joins TRBV28 to TRBJ2-7, with D possibly TRBD1 on 6 matching bases. The CDR3 sequence is 16 residues long. The V gene lost 3 bases and the J gene lost 1 base, with 16 bases spanning the gap. Germline V gene sequence: CDR1 MDHEN, CDR2 SYDVKM. The CDR3, as DNA: TGTGCCAGCAGTTTGAATGGGCGGACAGCGTCCTACGAGCAGTACTTC. This codes for CASSLNGRTASYEQYF.

This clone appeared a single time. The V and J genes are TRBV19 and TRBJ2-1; TRBD2 matches at 9 bases. CDR1 LNHDA and CDR2 SQIVND come from the germline V gene (reference sequence). J gave up 9 bases and V 5 bases, and 14 bases lay outside the gene matches. The CDR3 runs to 16 residues. The CDR3 bases are TGTGCCAGTAGTCGGGTAGCGGGGGCCCTTACAAGTGAGCAGTTCTTC. Translated, it gives CASSRVAGALTSEQFF.

The J gene is TRBJ1-5, the V gene TRBV5-5; D gene ambiguous. The V gene lost 1 base and the J gene lost 9 bases, with 17 bases spanning the gap. The CDR3 length is 15 residues. CDR1 and CDR2 (germline): SGHKS, YYEKEE (reference sequence). The CDR3 protein is CASSLSRESVRPQHF. CDR3 DNA: TGTGCCAGCAGCTTGTCCCGGGAGAGTGTTCGGCCCCAGCATTTT.

This clone was observed a handful of times. CDR3 protein: CASSLGTDYGYTF. DNA of the CDR3: TGTGCCAGCAGCTTGGGGACGGACTATGGCTACACCTTC. The rearrangement uses TRBV5-8 and TRBJ1-2, with D hard to call. The V end was cut by 0 bases, the J end by 3 bases, with 6 bases between. The CDR3 covers 13 residues. Germline assignment: CDR1 SGHTS and CDR2 YDEGEE. Full variable domain (outside the CDR3, taken from reference TRBV5-8 and TRBJ1-2): EAGVTQSPTHLIKTRGQQATLRCSPISGHTSVYWYQQALGLGLQFLLWYDEGEERNRGNFPPRFSGRQFPNYSSELNVNALELEDSALYLCASSLGTDYGYTFGSGTRLTVV.

This chain joins TRBV6-6 and TRBJ1-4, with 9 bases that match TRBD1. CDR3 length: 16 residues. The germline V gene has CDR1 MNHNY and CDR2 SVGAGI (reference sequence). The V and J ends lost 2 bases and 6 bases, in that order; junction bases with no gene match: 7. DNA for the CDR3: TGTGCCAGCAGTTACATTACAGGGGGCGCGGATGAAAAACTGTTTTTT. Translating gives CASSYITGGADEKLFF.